This entry features one TCR beta chain sequence. This specimen comes from a study of T cells in tumors after PD-1 blockade. Study background: Daily vismodegib 150 mg continued in a subset of anti-PD-1-treated patients.

Data came from immunoSEQ multiplex PCR; TCRdb stores just in-frame clones and leaves some out. The sample shows about 59,000 clones, around 77% of them seen only once. CDR1 and CDR2 (germline): SNHLY, FYNNEI. Trimming took 8 bases from V and 7 from J, leaving 15 bases between them. The CDR3 is made up of 14 amino acids. This TCR was recovered from a human donor with basal cell carcinoma. The sequencing used PBMCs, collected before anti-PD-1 treatment. The J gene is TRBJ1-6, the V gene TRBV2; D is undetermined. The CDR3 DNA sequence: TGTGCCAGCCGGATGGCCTTTTCCAATTCACCCCTCCACTTT. Protein sequence: CASRMAFSNSPLHF.